The 9 T cell receptor beta chains given below trace back to one sample, sequenced in a study of blood T cell repertoires in COVID-19. TCRdb's table, derived via immunoSEQ multiplex PCR, lists solely in-frame clones and lacks some. The sample contains approximately 180,000 clones, roughly 87% of which appear only once. The specimen sequenced was PBMCs or T cells enriched from blood (not recorded which). The source is a woman in her thirties or forties with acute COVID-19.

The chain uses TRBV7-9 and TRBJ1-1; D is unresolved. The CDR3 has 16 residues. The germline V gene has CDR1 SEHNR and CDR2 FQNEAQ (reference sequence). The V and J ends lost 1 base and 0 bases respectively, with 12 bases between them. The CDR3 DNA sequence: TGTGCCAGCAGCTTAGATGGCAGCGGGATGAACACTGAAGCTTTCTTT. It specifies CASSLDGSGMNTEAFF.

This rearrangement joins TRBV6-6 to TRBJ1-1; no definite D call. CDR1 is MNHNY, CDR2 SVGAGI, per germline (reference sequence). V was pared by 6 bases and J by 5 bases, with 10 bases between. This CDR3 contains 12 residues. CDR3 in DNA: TGTGCCAGCAGCCCAAGAGTGACTGAAGCTTTCTTT. Translation: CASSPRVTEAFF.

The V and J genes are TRBV6-5 and TRBJ2-2, with TRBD2 as a possible D gene (6 bases). Germline values: CDR1 MNHEY, CDR2 SVGAGI. This CDR3 comprises 16 residues. Trimming took off 2 bases at V and 6 bases at J, with 16 bases between the two ends. CDR3 protein: CASSYGQGGQSGELFF. The CDR3 coding sequence is TGTGCCAGCAGTTACGGTCAGGGAGGTCAATCCGGGGAGCTGTTTTTT.

The J gene is TRBJ2-5, the V gene TRBV3-1 (or the pseudogene TRBV3-2); 9 nucleotides match TRBD2. This CDR3 is 15 amino acids long. In germline, CDR1 is LGHDT, CDR2 YNNKEL (reference sequence). V lost 1 base, J lost 5 bases, and 5 bases stayed unmatched. As DNA, the CDR3 is TGTGCCAGCAGCCAAGTAGCGGGGGCAGGTGAGACCCAGTACTTC. Its translation: CASSQVAGAGETQYF.

The rearrangement uses TRBV6-5 and TRBJ1-5; D might be TRBD1 (6 bases). Germline V gene sequence: CDR1 MNHEY, CDR2 SVGAGI. The ends were cut back, 5 bases at V and 0 bases at J, with 11 bases in the middle. This CDR3 contains 15 residues. CDR3 amino acids: CASSRGAGSNQPQHF. The CDR3 DNA is TGTGCCAGCAGTCGGGGGGCAGGTAGCAATCAGCCCCAGCATTTT.

V and J are TRBV5-4 and TRBJ2-7; D possibly corresponds to TRBD1 (5 bases). The CDR3 covers 14 residues. V was pared by 0 bases and J by 4 bases, with 11 bases between. Germline V gene data show CDR1 as SGHNT and CDR2 as YYREEE (reference sequence). This CDR3 is CASSLGPGSYEQYF. The CDR3 coding sequence is TGTGCCAGCAGCTTGGGCCCAGGGTCTTACGAGCAGTACTTC.

This rearrangement joins TRBV5-4 to TRBJ1-2; 7 bases line up with TRBD1. The CDR3 is made up of 13 amino acids. With 4 bases clipped from V and 2 bases from J, the junction kept 2 bases outside the gene matches. CDR1 and CDR2 (germline): SGHNT, YYREEE (reference sequence). The CDR3: CASSTQGNYGYTF. DNA for the CDR3: TGTGCCAGCAGCACACAGGGGAACTATGGCTACACCTTC.

V gene TRBV5-5 combines with J gene TRBJ1-2, with D unresolved. Trimming pared 0 bases from V and 1 base from J, leaving 13 bases between. CDR1 is SGHKS and CDR2 is YYEKEE in the germline V gene (reference sequence). This CDR3 comprises 16 residues. The CDR3 region has the DNA TGTGCCAGCAGCTTGGACCGGTTACCCCTTAACTATGGCTACACCTTC. Translated: CASSLDRLPLNYGYTF.

The V gene is TRBV7-9, the J gene TRBJ1-1; D is uncertain. CDR3 size: 15 residues. V lost 7 bases to trimming and J lost 0 bases, with 15 bases between them. Looked up from germline, CDR1 is SEHNR and CDR2 is FQNEAQ (reference sequence). DNA of the CDR3: TGTGCCAGCACCCCGGGTCGTCAAATGAACACTGAAGCTTTCTTT. This encodes CASTPGRQMNTEAFF.